This T cell receptor (beta chain) was observed in a study of T-cell memory formation after mild COVID-19. Broader study findings: For contracting clones, CD4+ ones sat mainly in CM and EM, CD8+ in EMRA. Contracting clones from day 15 to 85 showed balanced CD4/CD8; later expanders favored CD4+. In pre-infection memory, a portion of responding clones appeared, which suggested that cross-reactive memory joined.

As regards this clonotype: Its antigen is still unknown.

TCR alpha and TCR beta cDNA libraries carrying sample barcodes and UMIs came from 5'RACE with constant-segment primers. TCRdb re-analysed the 5' RACE reads in MiXCR, keeping a single row per CDR3 protein. The sample holds roughly 190,000 distinct CDR3 sequences, 15% to 20% seen once. Germline assignment: CDR1 SGHTA and CDR2 FQGNSA. CDR3 size: 15 residues. Trimming took 1 base from V and 0 from J, leaving 9 bases between them. Sequencing used PBMCs or a T cell subset sorted from them (not recorded which). This TCR was sampled from an adult woman who had mild COVID-19 (a few samples of this study predate the infection). Cell type and time point are not known. The chain joins TRBV7-2 to TRBJ1-2; no clear D gene. CDR3 DNA: TGTGCCAGCAGCTTAGAGGGAACCCCTAACTATGGCTACACCTTC. Residues: CASSLEGTPNYGYTF.